These T cell receptor beta chains were read from a single sample in a study of CD8+CD57+ T cells in acquired aplastic anemia. TCRdb re-derived calls from the reads in MiXCR, one entry per CDR3 protein. The sample carries 150,000 to 200,000 distinct CDR3 sequences, about 60% recorded once. Sequencing used sorted CD4+, CD8+, or CD8+CD57+ T cells (not recorded which) from PBMCs. These receptor sequences come from a human donor in good health. CDR3s include the opening cysteine and the closing phenylalanine or tryptophan. Fields, in order: D gene, clone size, V gene, J gene, CDR3 DNA, CDR3 protein. The D gene is left open where the match is weak. Clone sizes are given selectively: once, few, many, or a class where the clone is expanded.

d_call: .; clone_size: many; v_call: TRBV7-6; j_call: TRBJ1-5; cdr3_nt: TGTGCCAGCAGCCCCGGAGAGGGTCGCCAGCCCCAGCATTTT; cdr3_aa: CASSPGEGRQPQHF
d_call: .; clone_size: .; v_call: TRBV11-3; j_call: TRBJ2-1; cdr3_nt: TGTGCCAGCAGTTTTTCCCGGACCCTTTTCAATGAGCAGTTCTTC; cdr3_aa: CASSFSRTLFNEQFF
d_call: TRBD2; clone_size: .; v_call: TRBV15; j_call: TRBJ2-3; cdr3_nt: TGTGCCGCCAGCGGGGGACTAGCGTATCCCACAGATACGCAGTATTTT; cdr3_aa: CAASGGLAYPTDTQYF
d_call: .; clone_size: .; v_call: TRBV25-1; j_call: TRBJ1-6; cdr3_nt: TGTGCCAGCAGCCGGGGACTTAATTCACCCCTCCACTTT; cdr3_aa: CASSRGLNSPLHF
d_call: TRBD2; clone_size: .; v_call: TRBV12-3/TRBV12-4; j_call: TRBJ2-1; cdr3_nt: TGTGCCAGCAGTTCGGGACTAGCGGGCTACAATGAGCAGTTCTTC; cdr3_aa: CASSSGLAGYNEQFF
d_call: .; clone_size: many; v_call: TRBV19; j_call: TRBJ2-7; cdr3_nt: TGTGCCAGTAGTATCTCGGGGAGCTCCTACGAGCAGTACTTC; cdr3_aa: CASSISGSSYEQYF
d_call: TRBD2; clone_size: .; v_call: TRBV24-1; j_call: TRBJ2-1; cdr3_nt: TGTGCCGTCGGGGGGGGCGGAGGCAATGAGCAGTTCTTC; cdr3_aa: CAVGGGGGNEQFF
d_call: .; clone_size: .; v_call: TRBV29-1; j_call: TRBJ1-5; cdr3_nt: TGCAGCGTTGCAATGGGGCTCGGCAATCAGCCCCAGCATTTT; cdr3_aa: CSVAMGLGNQPQHF
d_call: TRBD1; clone_size: .; v_call: TRBV25-1; j_call: TRBJ2-2; cdr3_nt: TGTGCCACCCGGGGGGACAGGGGATATTCCGGGGAGCTGTTTTTT; cdr3_aa: CATRGDRGYSGELFF
d_call: .; clone_size: .; v_call: TRBV19; j_call: TRBJ2-1; cdr3_nt: TGTGCCAGTAGTATGGTCCTGTCCAATGAGCAGTTCTTC; cdr3_aa: CASSMVLSNEQFF
d_call: .; clone_size: .; v_call: TRBV24-1; j_call: TRBJ2-2; cdr3_nt: TGTGCCACCAGTGGAAATAGCGCCGGGGAGCTGTTTTTT; cdr3_aa: CATSGNSAGELFF
d_call: .; clone_size: .; v_call: TRBV7-2; j_call: TRBJ2-7; cdr3_nt: TGTGCCAGCAGCTTGGAAGTGGCCCACGAGCAGTACTTC; cdr3_aa: CASSLEVAHEQYF
d_call: .; clone_size: once; v_call: TRBV20-1; j_call: TRBJ2-5; cdr3_nt: TGCAGTGCTCAGGGCGGAGGAGCGGAAGAGACCCAGTACTTC; cdr3_aa: CSAQGGGAEETQYF
d_call: TRBD2; clone_size: .; v_call: TRBV6-1; j_call: TRBJ2-3; cdr3_nt: TGTGCCAGCAGTTACTCGGCTAGCGGCCTCCACACAGATACGCAGTATTTT; cdr3_aa: CASSYSASGLHTDTQYF
d_call: TRBD2; clone_size: many; v_call: TRBV20-1; j_call: TRBJ2-1; cdr3_nt: TGCAGTGCTAGACTAGCGGGAGGATCTTGGTTTGAGCAGTTCTTC; cdr3_aa: CSARLAGGSWFEQFF
d_call: .; clone_size: few; v_call: TRBV5-1; j_call: TRBJ2-3; cdr3_nt: TGCGCCAGCAGCTTGGGGGGCCGGCAGGCAGATACGCAGTATTTT; cdr3_aa: CASSLGGRQADTQYF
d_call: .; clone_size: .; v_call: TRBV9; j_call: TRBJ2-1; cdr3_nt: TGTGCCAGCAGCGGGATCGGTGAGCAGTTCTTC; cdr3_aa: CASSGIGEQFF
d_call: .; clone_size: many; v_call: TRBV2; j_call: TRBJ2-1; cdr3_nt: TGTGCCAGCAGTGAAGTATATGGGGATGAGCAGTTCTTC; cdr3_aa: CASSEVYGDEQFF
d_call: .; clone_size: .; v_call: TRBV11-3; j_call: TRBJ2-7; cdr3_nt: TGCGCCAGCAGTTCTGTAGCGGACCTCTCCTACGAGCAGTACTTC; cdr3_aa: CASSSVADLSYEQYF
d_call: .; clone_size: .; v_call: TRBV6-5; j_call: TRBJ1-1; cdr3_nt: TGTGCCAGCAGTTACTCGACACGGTGGACTGAAGCTTTCTTT; cdr3_aa: CASSYSTRWTEAFF
d_call: .; clone_size: .; v_call: TRBV9; j_call: TRBJ1-2; cdr3_nt: TGTGCCAGTAGTTATGGCTACACCTTC; cdr3_aa: CASSYGYTF
d_call: TRBD1; clone_size: .; v_call: TRBV5-6; j_call: TRBJ2-7; cdr3_nt: TGTGCCAGCAGCTTGTGGGACAGGGATTCCTACGAGCAGTACTTC; cdr3_aa: CASSLWDRDSYEQYF
d_call: .; clone_size: few; v_call: TRBV15; j_call: TRBJ2-1; cdr3_nt: TGTGCCACCAGCAGAGATGGGGACTTGTTCAATGAGCAGTTCTTC; cdr3_aa: CATSRDGDLFNEQFF
d_call: .; clone_size: many; v_call: TRBV12-3/TRBV12-4; j_call: TRBJ1-1; cdr3_nt: TGTGCCAGCAGTGCGTCGGGGCGACCAAACACTGAAGCTTTCTTT; cdr3_aa: CASSASGRPNTEAFF
d_call: TRBD1; clone_size: .; v_call: TRBV3-1; j_call: TRBJ1-3; cdr3_nt: TGTGCCAGCAGCCGGCGACAGGGTTCCGTGGGAAACACCATATATTTT; cdr3_aa: CASSRRQGSVGNTIYF
d_call: .; clone_size: .; v_call: TRBV7-8; j_call: TRBJ2-2; cdr3_nt: TGTGCCAGCAGCTTACCGACAAGCGATACCGGGGAGCTGTTTTTT; cdr3_aa: CASSLPTSDTGELFF
d_call: .; clone_size: .; v_call: TRBV4-1; j_call: TRBJ1-1; cdr3_nt: TGCGCCAGCAGCCACACCCAGGGAGTTACTGAAGCTTTCTTT; cdr3_aa: CASSHTQGVTEAFF
d_call: TRBD2; clone_size: .; v_call: TRBV7-9; j_call: TRBJ2-3; cdr3_nt: TGTGCCAGCAGCGTTCTTAGCGGGATCACAGATACGCAGTATTTT; cdr3_aa: CASSVLSGITDTQYF
d_call: TRBD1; clone_size: .; v_call: TRBV7-9; j_call: TRBJ1-5; cdr3_nt: TGTGCCAGCAGCTTGGACAGGGGGCATCAGCCCCAGCATTTT; cdr3_aa: CASSLDRGHQPQHF
d_call: .; clone_size: .; v_call: TRBV24-1; j_call: TRBJ1-1; cdr3_nt: TGTGCCAGCAGCCCGATGACGGAGGCCGCGGCTTTCTTT; cdr3_aa: CASSPMTEAAAFF
d_call: .; clone_size: many; v_call: TRBV7-2; j_call: TRBJ2-7; cdr3_nt: TGTGCCAGCAGTTCGTTTAGCGGCTACGAGCAGTACTTC; cdr3_aa: CASSSFSGYEQYF
d_call: TRBD1; clone_size: .; v_call: TRBV24-1; j_call: TRBJ1-5; cdr3_nt: TGTGCCACCAGTGATGCAGGGACAGGGGGACGCAATCAGCCCCAGCATTTT; cdr3_aa: CATSDAGTGGRNQPQHF
d_call: TRBD2; clone_size: .; v_call: TRBV4-1; j_call: TRBJ2-3; cdr3_nt: TGTGCCAGCAGCCCCACTAGCGGGAGGGATAAAAATGAGCAGTATTTT; cdr3_aa: CASSPTSGRDKNEQYF
d_call: .; clone_size: .; v_call: TRBV5-4; j_call: TRBJ2-2; cdr3_nt: TGTGCCAGCAGGCCAAGACAGGGAGGGGCCGGGGAGCTGTTTTTT; cdr3_aa: CASRPRQGGAGELFF
d_call: .; clone_size: .; v_call: TRBV10-2; j_call: TRBJ2-2; cdr3_nt: TGCGCCAGTCGAGAGGGGAGTCCCACCGGGGAGCTGTTTTTT; cdr3_aa: CASREGSPTGELFF
d_call: .; clone_size: .; v_call: TRBV25-1; j_call: TRBJ1-5; cdr3_nt: TGTGCCAGCAGTGGGGCAGGGCGAGGCAATCAGCCCCAGCATTTT; cdr3_aa: CASSGAGRGNQPQHF
d_call: TRBD2; clone_size: .; v_call: TRBV5-1; j_call: TRBJ2-7; cdr3_nt: TGCGCCAGCACCCCCGGGGCGGGAGGGCCCGGAATCCGGGAGCAGTACTTC; cdr3_aa: CASTPGAGGPGIREQYF